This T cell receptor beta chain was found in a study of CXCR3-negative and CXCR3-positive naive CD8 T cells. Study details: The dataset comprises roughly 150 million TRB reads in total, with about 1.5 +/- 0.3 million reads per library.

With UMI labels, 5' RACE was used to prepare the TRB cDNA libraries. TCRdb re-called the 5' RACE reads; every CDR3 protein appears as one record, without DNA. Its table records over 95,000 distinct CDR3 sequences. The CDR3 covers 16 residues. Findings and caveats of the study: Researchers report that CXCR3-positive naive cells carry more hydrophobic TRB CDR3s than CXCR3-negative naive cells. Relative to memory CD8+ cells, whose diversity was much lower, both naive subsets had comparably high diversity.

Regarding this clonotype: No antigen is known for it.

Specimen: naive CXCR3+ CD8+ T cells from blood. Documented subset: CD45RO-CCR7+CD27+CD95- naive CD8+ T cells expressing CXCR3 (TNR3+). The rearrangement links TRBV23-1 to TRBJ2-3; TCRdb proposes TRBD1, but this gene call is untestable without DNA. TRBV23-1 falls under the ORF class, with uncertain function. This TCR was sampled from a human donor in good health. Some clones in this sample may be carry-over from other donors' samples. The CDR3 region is CASSPPRGQGIDTQYF.